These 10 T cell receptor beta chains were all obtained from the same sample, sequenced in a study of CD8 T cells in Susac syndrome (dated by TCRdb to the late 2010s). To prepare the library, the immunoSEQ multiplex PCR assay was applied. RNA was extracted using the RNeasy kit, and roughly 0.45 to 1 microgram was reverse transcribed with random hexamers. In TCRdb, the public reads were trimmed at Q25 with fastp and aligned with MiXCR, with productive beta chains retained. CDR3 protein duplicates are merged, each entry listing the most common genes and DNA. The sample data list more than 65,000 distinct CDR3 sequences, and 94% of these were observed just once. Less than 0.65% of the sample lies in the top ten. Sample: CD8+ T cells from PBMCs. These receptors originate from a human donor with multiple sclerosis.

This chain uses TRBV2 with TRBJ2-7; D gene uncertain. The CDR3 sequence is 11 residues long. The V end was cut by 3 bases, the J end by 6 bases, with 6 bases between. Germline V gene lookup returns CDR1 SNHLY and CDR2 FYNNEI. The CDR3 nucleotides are TGTGCCAGCAGTGATGGGCCCGAGCAGTACTTC. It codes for CASSDGPEQYF.

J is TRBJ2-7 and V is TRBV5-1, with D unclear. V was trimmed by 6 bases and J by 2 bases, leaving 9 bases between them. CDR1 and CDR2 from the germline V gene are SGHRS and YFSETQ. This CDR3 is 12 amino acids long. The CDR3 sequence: CASNAAPYEQYF. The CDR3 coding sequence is TGCGCCAGCAACGCGGCTCCCTACGAGCAGTACTTC.

The CDR3 sequence: CASSVGGMANEQYF. DNA of the CDR3: TGTGCCAGCAGCGTAGGCGGGATGGCCAACGAGCAGTACTTC. This chain links TRBV9 with TRBJ2-7; a weak D match, TRBD2 (6 bases). The V gene's germline CDR1 is SGDLS and CDR2 YYNGEE. V lost 0 bases and J lost 5, with 12 bases in between. The CDR3 covers 14 residues.

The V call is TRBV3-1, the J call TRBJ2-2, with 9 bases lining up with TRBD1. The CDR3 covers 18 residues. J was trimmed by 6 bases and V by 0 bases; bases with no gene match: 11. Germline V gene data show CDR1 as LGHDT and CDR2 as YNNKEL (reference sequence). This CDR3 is CASSQDWTGVWYSGELFF. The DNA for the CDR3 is TGTGCCAGCAGCCAAGATTGGACAGGGGTGTGGTATTCCGGGGAGCTGTTTTTT.

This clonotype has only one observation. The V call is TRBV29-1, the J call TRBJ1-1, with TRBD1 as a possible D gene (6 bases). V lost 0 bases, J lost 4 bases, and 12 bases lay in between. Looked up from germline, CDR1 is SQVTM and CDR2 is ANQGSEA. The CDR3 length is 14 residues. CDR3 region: CSVEDFQGITEAFF. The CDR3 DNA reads TGCAGCGTTGAAGATTTTCAGGGGATCACTGAAGCTTTCTTT.

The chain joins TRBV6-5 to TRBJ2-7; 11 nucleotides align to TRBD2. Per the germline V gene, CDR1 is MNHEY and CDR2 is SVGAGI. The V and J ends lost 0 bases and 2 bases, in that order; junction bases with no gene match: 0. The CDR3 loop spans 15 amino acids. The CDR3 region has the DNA TGTGCCAGCAGTTACTCTAGCGGGGGGGCCTACGAGCAGTACTTC. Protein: CASSYSSGGAYEQYF.

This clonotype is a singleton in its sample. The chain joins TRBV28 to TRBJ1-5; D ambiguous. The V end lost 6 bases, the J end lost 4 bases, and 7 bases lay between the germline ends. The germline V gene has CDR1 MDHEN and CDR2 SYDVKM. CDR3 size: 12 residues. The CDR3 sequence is CASSPFNQPQHF. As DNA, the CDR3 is TGTGCCAGCAGCCCCTTTAATCAGCCCCAGCATTTT.

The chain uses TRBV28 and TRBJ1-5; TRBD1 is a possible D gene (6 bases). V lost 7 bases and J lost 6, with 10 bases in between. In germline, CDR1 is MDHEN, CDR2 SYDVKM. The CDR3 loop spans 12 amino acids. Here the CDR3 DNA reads TGTGCCAGCACGATACAGGGTCAGCCCCAGCATTTT. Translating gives CASTIQGQPQHF.

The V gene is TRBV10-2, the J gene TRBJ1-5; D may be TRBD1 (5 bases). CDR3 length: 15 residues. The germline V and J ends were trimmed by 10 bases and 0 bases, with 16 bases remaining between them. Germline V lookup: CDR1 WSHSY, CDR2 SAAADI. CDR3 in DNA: TGCGCCACCCCCATAGGGGTTACTAGCAATCAGCCCCAGCATTTT. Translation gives CATPIGVTSNQPQHF.

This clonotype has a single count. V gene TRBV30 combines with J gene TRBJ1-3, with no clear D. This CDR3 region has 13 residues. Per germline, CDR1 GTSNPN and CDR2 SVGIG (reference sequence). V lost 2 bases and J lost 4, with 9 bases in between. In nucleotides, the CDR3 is TGTGCCTGGAGTTGGGCTGGAGGAAACACCATATATTTT. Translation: CAWSWAGGNTIYF.